This TCR beta chain was found in a study of blood T cells in healthy people across ages. The authors ran a second PCR of 7 to 11 cycles using a sample-barcoded 5' primer and a J-beta primer mix. TCRdb used MiXCR to reprocess the 5' RACE reads, holding one entry per CDR3 protein. This sample has hundreds of thousands of distinct CDR3 sequences, with 25% to 30% found just once. Trimming took 4 bases from V and 2 from J, leaving 8 bases between them. Germline CDR1 SGHTA, CDR2 FQGNSA. This CDR3 contains 13 residues. The table lists this clonotype with many counts. The chain recombines TRBV7-2 with TRBJ1-1; a weak D match, TRBD1 (5 bases). The sample taken for sequencing was blood. This clonotype originated in a woman older than 75 in good health. The CDR3: CASSSQANTEAFF. CDR3 sequence (DNA): TGTGCCAGCAGCTCACAGGCCAACACTGAAGCTTTCTTT.